This is a list of T cell receptor beta chains from one sample in a study of blood T cell repertoires in COVID-19. Sequenced by immunoSEQ multiplex PCR; TCRdb stores in-frame clones only, minus some. Here the sample spans 150,000 to 200,000 clones, roughly 91% being singletons. The sequencing sample was made of peripheral blood. All receptors come from a woman aged 45 to 65 with acute or convalescent COVID-19. Each CDR3 is given with its conserved first and last residue.

v_call: TRBV2
j_call: TRBJ2-7
cdr3_aa: CATRDWTKGPYEQYF

v_call: TRBV20-1
j_call: TRBJ1-1
cdr3_aa: CSASQGMGTEAFF

v_call: TRBV7-9
j_call: TRBJ1-1
cdr3_aa: CASSLDTLDTEAFF

v_call: TRBV15
j_call: TRBJ2-7
cdr3_aa: CATSRGQASVEQYF

v_call: TRBV30
j_call: TRBJ2-5
cdr3_aa: CAWRTSGRQTQYF

v_call: TRBV18
j_call: TRBJ1-1
cdr3_aa: CASSPLLGEAFF

v_call: TRBV10-1
j_call: TRBJ2-5
cdr3_aa: CASSADRATQYF

v_call: TRBV7-8
j_call: TRBJ1-1
cdr3_aa: CASSLTGALNTEAFF

v_call: TRBV25-1
j_call: TRBJ1-2
cdr3_aa: CASRKDRDGYTF

v_call: TRBV4-3
j_call: TRBJ2-1
cdr3_aa: CASSQEGSGSYNEQFF

v_call: TRBV12-3/TRBV12-4
j_call: TRBJ2-1
cdr3_aa: CASSLAKRNEQFF

v_call: TRBV2
j_call: TRBJ1-1
cdr3_aa: CASRDSEHTEAFF

v_call: TRBV29-1
j_call: TRBJ1-2
cdr3_aa: CSVFQTGGADGYTF

v_call: TRBV7-8
j_call: TRBJ1-5
cdr3_aa: CASSPTGIQPQHF

v_call: TRBV5-1
j_call: TRBJ2-7
cdr3_aa: CASSPPGYEQYF

v_call: TRBV5-4
j_call: TRBJ1-1
cdr3_aa: CATRYGTEAFF